These T cell receptor beta chains were read from a single sample in a study of blood T cell repertoires in COVID-19. TCRdb's table, derived via immunoSEQ multiplex PCR, lists solely in-frame clones and lacks some. The data show 95,000 to 100,000 clones, 80% to 90% seen once. What was sequenced was peripheral blood. All receptors derive from a woman aged 25 to 39 with acute or convalescent COVID-19. CDR3s include the opening cysteine and the closing phenylalanine or tryptophan. Each record gives: J gene, V gene, D gene, clone size, CDR3 DNA, CDR3 protein. A D gene is named only where the DNA matches it firmly. Not every row has a clone size; where given, it reads once, few, many or a size class.

>TRBJ2-7|TRBV4-1|TRBD2|NA
TGCGCCAGCAGCCAAGCAGCTAGCGGCGTCGCCTACGAGCAGTACTTC
CASSQAASGVAYEQYF
>TRBJ2-1|TRBV7-9|NA|NA
TGTGCCAGCAGCTTCGTTCGTGAGCAGTTCTTC
CASSFVREQFF
>TRBJ1-5|TRBV2|TRBD1|once
TGTGCCAGCACAAGGGGGCGCAATCAGCCCCAGCATTTT
CASTRGRNQPQHF
>TRBJ1-1|TRBV11-3|TRBD1|NA
TGTGCCAGCAGCTCCCGACAGGGGTATGGCACTGAAGCTTTCTTT
CASSSRQGYGTEAFF
>TRBJ1-2|TRBV3-1/TRBV3-2|TRBD1|NA
TGTGCCAGCAGCCAGGACAGGGCCCCAACCTATGGCTACACCTTC
CASSQDRAPTYGYTF
>TRBJ1-4|TRBV6-5|TRBD1|NA
TGTGCCAGCAGTTTCATTGGACAGGGGAGAAATGAAAAACTGTTTTTT
CASSFIGQGRNEKLFF
>TRBJ1-4|TRBV24-1|TRBD1|NA
TGTGCCACCAGTGATTCGGGACAGGGTTCAAAACTGTTTTTT
CATSDSGQGSKLFF
>TRBJ1-1|TRBV4-2|NA|once
TGTGCCAGCAGCCAAGATTCGGGGGATGAAGCTTTCTTT
CASSQDSGDEAFF
>TRBJ1-3|TRBV5-1|NA|NA
TGCGCCAGCAGCTGGGACCGGGGGAGTGGAAACACCATATATTTT
CASSWDRGSGNTIYF
>TRBJ2-3|TRBV5-1|NA|NA
TGCGCCAGCAGCTTGGGGACTCGCATCACCACATTCACAGATACGCAGTATTTT
CASSLGTRITTFTDTQYF
>TRBJ1-2|TRBV2|TRBD1|NA
TGTGCCAGCAGTACATCAGGGGGCCGCTATGGCTACACCTTC
CASSTSGGRYGYTF
>TRBJ2-6|TRBV14|NA|NA
TGTGCCAGCAGCCGGGGCGCTGGGGCCAACGTCCTGACTTTC
CASSRGAGANVLTF
>TRBJ2-2|TRBV5-8|NA|once
TGTGCCAGCAGCATCGACATGAGGAACACCGGGGAGCTGTTTTTT
CASSIDMRNTGELFF
>TRBJ2-3|TRBV19|NA|NA
TGTGCCAGTAGTATAGAGGGAGTAACGCAGTATTTT
CASSIEGVTQYF
>TRBJ2-1|TRBV5-1|TRBD2|NA
TGCGCCAGCAGCCTCCCCCCTAGCGGGGATGAGCAGTTCTTC
CASSLPPSGDEQFF
>TRBJ2-7|TRBV9|TRBD1|once
TGTGCCAGCAGCGGAAGGGACAGCCTTTCCTACGAGCAGTACTTC
CASSGRDSLSYEQYF
>TRBJ2-3|TRBV18|NA|once
TGTGCCAGCTCACCACGATTGCAGGGCACAGATACGCAGTATTTT
CASSPRLQGTDTQYF
>TRBJ2-7|TRBV6-5|NA|NA
TGTGCCAGCATAAGCCGTCCGGGGTTTCAATACGAGCAGTACTTC
CASISRPGFQYEQYF
>TRBJ1-6|TRBV2|NA|NA
TGTGCCAGCAGACAGGACAGTCAGAATTCACCCCTCCACTTT
CASRQDSQNSPLHF
>TRBJ2-7|TRBV2|TRBD2|NA
TGTGCCAGCAGGAAGAACCTGGGACTAGCGAGCTACGAGCAGTACTTC
CASRKNLGLASYEQYF
>TRBJ1-2|TRBV28|TRBD1|once
TGTGCCAGCAGCTCACAGGGGGCCGGGTATGGCTACACCTTC
CASSSQGAGYGYTF
>TRBJ1-3|TRBV6-5|NA|NA
TGTGCCAGCAGTCTCGAGCGCTCTGGAAACACCATATATTTT
CASSLERSGNTIYF
>TRBJ2-1|TRBV27|NA|NA
TGTGCCAGCAGTTTAATGGGGGCAGGGTTGAATGAGCAGTTCTTC
CASSLMGAGLNEQFF
>TRBJ2-7|TRBV11-3|TRBD1|once
TGTGCCAGCAGCCCACACCCCGCCGGGACAGGGATTTCCTACGAGCAGTACTTC
CASSPHPAGTGISYEQYF
>TRBJ2-1|TRBV4-2|TRBD2|NA
TGTGCCAGCAGCCTGGCTAGCGGGGGGGCAAATGAGCAGTTCTTC
CASSLASGGANEQFF
>TRBJ1-2|TRBV19|TRBD1|few
TGTGCCAGTAGTTCCACAGGGGGCGCAAGGAACTATGGCTACACCTTC
CASSSTGGARNYGYTF
>TRBJ2-2|TRBV5-8|TRBD1|NA
TGTGCCAGCAGCTTGGTCGGGACAGGGATCACCGGGGAGCTGTTTTTT
CASSLVGTGITGELFF
>TRBJ1-6|TRBV6-1|NA|NA
TGTGCCAGCAGTGATAAGAGGGTTGGCTCACCCCTCCACTTT
CASSDKRVGSPLHF
>TRBJ1-2|TRBV11-3|TRBD1|NA
TGTGCCAGCAGTCTAGGGGGGACAGACAAAGGCTACACCTTC
CASSLGGTDKGYTF
>TRBJ2-7|TRBV28|TRBD2|NA
TGTGCCAGCAGCTCTGGGGGGGTGATGGCCTACGAGCAGTACTTC
CASSSGGVMAYEQYF
>TRBJ1-2|TRBV7-9|TRBD1|NA
TGTGCCAGCAGCTTATCCACAGACAGGGGCTATGGCTACACCTTC
CASSLSTDRGYGYTF
>TRBJ1-1|TRBV7-2|NA|NA
TGTGCCAGCAGCCCCCAGGGACAATTCACTGAAGCTTTCTTT
CASSPQGQFTEAFF
>TRBJ1-1|TRBV30|NA|NA
TGTGCCTGGAGTGTTGGAGGGTTGGGAACTGAAGCTTTCTTT
CAWSVGGLGTEAFF